This T cell receptor beta chain comes out of a study of cytomegalovirus exposure and HLA in healthy donors. Study results and limitations: Under in vitro conditions, three CMV-associated chains were confirmed as specific for CMV antigens. Several of the most significant clusters appeared, in a later analysis, to be linked to common viral pathogens. Data from an earlier analysis indicated that most TCR beta V segments were productive either about 87% or about 30% of the time.

Concerning this clone itself: Antigen specificity is unknown.

There are 14 residues in the CDR3. CDR1 and CDR2 from the germline V gene are SGHTA and FQGNSA. The V segment lost 3 bases and the J segment 3 bases; nucleotides outside the gene matches: 4. Primers: 60 Vbeta forward and 13 Jbeta reverse. Assay used: immunoSEQ multiplex PCR; TCRdb lists only in-frame clones, some missing. The sample records 70,000 to 95,000 clones, approximately 80% being singletons. The chain employs TRBV7-2 and TRBJ1-2; 7 bases line up with TRBD1. The clonotype was recovered from a man in his thirties or forties in good health and CMV-seropositive. Sequences were obtained from PBMCs. CDR3 protein: CASSFATGDYGYTF. In DNA form, the CDR3 reads TGTGCCAGCAGCTTTGCCACAGGGGACTATGGCTACACCTTC.